The rows below give T cell receptor beta chains drawn from one sample of a study of technical replicates of blood from a handful of donors. Produced via immunoSEQ multiplex PCR; TCRdb's table is partial and in-frame only. This table holds tens of thousands of clones, about 92% found once. The sample consisted of T cells isolated from PBMCs. The receptors derive from a human donor in good health. CDR3s include the opening cysteine and the closing phenylalanine or tryptophan. The order of the fields is J gene, V gene, D gene, clone size, CDR3 protein, CDR3 DNA. D genes are given only for firm matches. Expanded clones get a size class; other rows say once, few or many, or leave the size out.

J: TRBJ2-7; V: TRBV10-3; D: NA; size: NA; CDR3: CAISESQQDLSYEQYF; DNA: TGTGCCATCAGTGAGTCGCAGCAGGACTTATCCTACGAGCAGTACTTC
J: TRBJ2-1; V: TRBV7-6; D: TRBD2; size: NA; CDR3: CASSSSRFRLAGGRNNEQFF; DNA: TGTGCCAGCAGCTCCTCCAGGTTCAGACTAGCGGGAGGACGTAACAATGAGCAGTTCTTC
J: TRBJ2-1; V: TRBV14; D: NA; size: once; CDR3: CASSPLTVEQFF; DNA: TGTGCCAGCAGCCCGTTGACAGTTGAGCAGTTCTTC
J: TRBJ2-5; V: TRBV4-2; D: TRBD2; size: NA; CDR3: CASSQVLAGEQETQYF; DNA: TGTGCCAGCAGCCAAGTACTAGCGGGAGAGCAAGAGACCCAGTACTTC
J: TRBJ1-1; V: TRBV6-5; D: TRBD1; size: few; CDR3: CASRHEGQLGTEAFF; DNA: TGTGCCAGCAGACACGAGGGACAGTTGGGTACTGAAGCTTTCTTT
J: TRBJ2-4; V: TRBV5-6; D: NA; size: NA; CDR3: CASSLEQGINIQYF; DNA: TGTGCCAGCAGCTTGGAACAGGGTATAAACATTCAGTACTTC
J: TRBJ1-1; V: TRBV7-8; D: NA; size: NA; CDR3: CASTVYSGTEAFF; DNA: TGTGCCAGCACCGTCTACTCGGGTACTGAAGCTTTCTTT
J: TRBJ2-2; V: TRBV29-1; D: NA; size: NA; CDR3: CSVERPGTGELFF; DNA: TGCAGCGTGGAGCGGCCAGGTACCGGGGAGCTGTTTTTT
J: TRBJ1-2; V: TRBV11-2; D: NA; size: NA; CDR3: CASSLGGGYTF; DNA: TGTGCCAGCAGCTTAGGAGGTGGCTACACCTTC
J: TRBJ2-5; V: TRBV19; D: TRBD1; size: NA; CDR3: CASSVQGETQYF; DNA: TGTGCCAGTAGCGTACAGGGGGAGACCCAGTACTTC
J: TRBJ1-4; V: TRBV27; D: TRBD1; size: NA; CDR3: CASSLTGGIEKLFF; DNA: TGTGCCAGCAGTTTAACAGGGGGCATCGAAAAACTGTTTTTT
J: TRBJ2-7; V: TRBV4-1; D: TRBD2; size: NA; CDR3: CASSQKLAGDHYEQYF; DNA: TGCGCCAGCAGCCAAAAATTAGCGGGAGACCACTACGAGCAGTACTTC
J: TRBJ1-3; V: TRBV10-1; D: NA; size: NA; CDR3: CASGTSGNTIYF; DNA: TGCGCCAGCGGTACATCTGGAAACACCATATATTTT
J: TRBJ1-2; V: TRBV28; D: TRBD1; size: NA; CDR3: CASSPGQGGGYTF; DNA: TGTGCCAGCAGCCCGGGACAGGGCGGTGGCTACACCTTC